A selection of T cell receptor beta chains follows, all from one sample in a study of cytomegalovirus exposure and HLA in healthy donors. Assay used: immunoSEQ multiplex PCR; TCRdb lists only in-frame clones, some missing. Here the sample spans roughly 130,000 clones, roughly 70% being singletons. Sequenced material: PBMCs. These receptors originate from a man in his late teens or twenties in good health and CMV-seropositive. Both conserved end residues are part of each CDR3. The D gene is left open where the match is weak. The listing skips clone size in some rows; elsewhere it reads once, few, many or a size class.

TRBV9,TRBJ2-7,-,TRBD1,CASGEDRDDDEQYF,TGTGCCAGCGGCGAGGACAGGGACGACGACGAGCAGTACTTC
TRBV2,TRBJ2-3,-,-,CASSYYRSTDTQYF,TGTGCCAGCAGTTACTACCGGAGCACAGATACGCAGTATTTT
TRBV6-6,TRBJ1-6,-,TRBD1,CASSQTGQGSPLHF,TGTGCCAGCAGTCAGACAGGGCAGGGTTCACCCCTCCACTTT
TRBV29-1,TRBJ2-2,-,TRBD2,CSVGRTSGGGTGELFF,TGCAGCGTTGGGAGAACTAGCGGGGGAGGGACCGGGGAGCTGTTTTTT
TRBV19,TRBJ2-2,few,TRBD1,CAGQQGSAGELFF,TGTGCCGGACAACAGGGGTCTGCCGGGGAGCTGTTTTTT
TRBV6-5,TRBJ1-5,-,-,CASSPTGNSNQPQHF,TGTGCCAGCAGTCCCACAGGGAATAGCAATCAGCCCCAGCATTTT
TRBV28,TRBJ1-2,-,-,CATDRGYGYTF,TGTGCCACCGATAGAGGGTATGGCTACACCTTC
TRBV14,TRBJ2-5,-,TRBD2,CASSLLPGLAGSRAETQYF,TGTGCCAGCAGCCTTCTACCGGGACTAGCGGGCTCCCGAGCGGAGACCCAGTACTTC
TRBV5-4,TRBJ2-5,-,TRBD2,CASSSPATSGRRQETQYF,TGTGCCAGCAGCTCGCCAGCGACTAGCGGGAGAAGGCAAGAGACCCAGTACTTC
TRBV2,TRBJ2-5,-,TRBD1,CASIYIVGGTGGSQETQYF,TGTGCCAGCATATATATTGTGGGAGGGACAGGGGGTTCTCAGGAGACCCAGTACTTC
TRBV4-1,TRBJ2-5,few,-,CASSQPDRRGETQYF,TGCGCCAGCAGCCAACCGGACAGGCGGGGTGAGACCCAGTACTTC